This TCR beta chain was obtained from a study of radiotherapy plus CTLA-4 blockade in lung cancer. About the study: An objective response was seen in 18% of patients, and disease control in less than 40%.

Overall study results and limits: Reported findings show early blood T cell clone dynamics, with interferon-beta, best predicted response. In blood, after radiotherapy plus ipilimumab, tumor-derived TCR clones expanded.

Measured with immunoSEQ multiplex PCR; TCRdb has only the in-frame clones, and not every one. Seen here are about 62,000 clones, 65% to 85% observed once, and the top ten hold 2.5% to 3%. For this clone: The target antigen is unknown.

The J segment lost 3 bases and the V segment lost 6 bases, leaving 5 bases of the junction unmatched. Germline CDR1 MNHNS, CDR2 SASEGT. The length of the CDR3 is 14 residues. The source material was peripheral blood, sampled from a patient treated with radiotherapy plus ipilimumab. The chain joins TRBV6-1 to TRBJ2-7; 10 positions agree with TRBD1. The origin of this receptor is a human donor with non-small cell lung cancer who had a complete response to radiotherapy plus ipilimumab. CDR3: CASRTGTGVYEQYF. In DNA, the CDR3 is TGTGCCAGCAGAACCGGGACAGGGGTCTACGAGCAGTACTTC.